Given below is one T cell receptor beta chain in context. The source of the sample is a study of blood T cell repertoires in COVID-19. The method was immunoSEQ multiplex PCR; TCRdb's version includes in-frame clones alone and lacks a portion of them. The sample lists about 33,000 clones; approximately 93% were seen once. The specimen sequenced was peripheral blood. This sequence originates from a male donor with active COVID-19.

The CDR3 sequence is CANLSGNGYTF. Written as DNA, the CDR3 is TGTGCCAACCTATCCGGGAATGGCTACACCTTC. This chain links TRBV12-3 or TRBV12-4 with TRBJ1-2; unclear D gene. Between the trimmed V and J ends, which lost 10 bases and 6 bases, there was a span of 12 bases. The CDR3 consists of 11 residues.